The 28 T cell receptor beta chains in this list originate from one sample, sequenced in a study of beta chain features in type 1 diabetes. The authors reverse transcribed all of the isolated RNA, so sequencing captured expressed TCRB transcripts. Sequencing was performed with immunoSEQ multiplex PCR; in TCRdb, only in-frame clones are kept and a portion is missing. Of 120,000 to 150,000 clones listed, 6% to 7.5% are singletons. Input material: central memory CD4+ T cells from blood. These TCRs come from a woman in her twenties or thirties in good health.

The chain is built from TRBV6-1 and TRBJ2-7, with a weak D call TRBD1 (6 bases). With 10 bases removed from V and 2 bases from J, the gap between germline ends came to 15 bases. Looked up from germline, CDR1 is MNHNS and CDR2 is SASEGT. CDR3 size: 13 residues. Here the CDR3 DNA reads TGTGCCACCGATGGGGGCTGGGCCTACGAGCAGTACTTC. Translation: CATDGGWAYEQYF.

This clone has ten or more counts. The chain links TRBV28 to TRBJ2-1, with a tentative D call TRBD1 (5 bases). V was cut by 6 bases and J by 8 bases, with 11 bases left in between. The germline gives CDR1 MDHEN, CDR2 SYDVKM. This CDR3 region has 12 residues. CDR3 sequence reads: CASSQWGYEQFF. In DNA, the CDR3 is TGTGCCAGCAGCCAATGGGGCTATGAGCAGTTCTTC.

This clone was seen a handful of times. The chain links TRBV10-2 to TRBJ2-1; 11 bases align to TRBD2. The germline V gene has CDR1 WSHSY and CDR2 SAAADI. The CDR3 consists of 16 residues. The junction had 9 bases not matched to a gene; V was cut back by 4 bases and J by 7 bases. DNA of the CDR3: TGCGCCAGCAGTGTGATAGCGGGAGGGGGGAGGAATGAGCAGTTCTTC. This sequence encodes CASSVIAGGGRNEQFF.

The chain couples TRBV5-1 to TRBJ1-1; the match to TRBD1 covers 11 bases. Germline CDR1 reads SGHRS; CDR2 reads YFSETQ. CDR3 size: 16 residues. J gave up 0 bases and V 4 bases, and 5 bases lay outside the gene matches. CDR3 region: CASSRGTGGMNTEAFF. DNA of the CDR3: TGCGCCAGCAGCCGCGGGACAGGGGGTATGAACACTGAAGCTTTCTTT.

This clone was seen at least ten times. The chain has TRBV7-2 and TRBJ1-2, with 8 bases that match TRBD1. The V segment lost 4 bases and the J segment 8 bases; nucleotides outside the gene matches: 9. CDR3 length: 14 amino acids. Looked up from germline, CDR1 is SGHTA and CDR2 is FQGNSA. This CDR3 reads CASSYHGQGGGYTF. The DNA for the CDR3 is TGTGCCAGCAGCTACCACGGACAGGGAGGAGGCTACACCTTC.

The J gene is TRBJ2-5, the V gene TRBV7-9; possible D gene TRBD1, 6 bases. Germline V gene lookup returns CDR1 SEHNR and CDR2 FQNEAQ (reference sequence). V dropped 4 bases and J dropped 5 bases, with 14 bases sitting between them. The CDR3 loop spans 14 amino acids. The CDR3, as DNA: TGTGCCAGCAGCTCAGGGGCGGGTACGGAGACCCAGTACTTC. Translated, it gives CASSSGAGTETQYF.

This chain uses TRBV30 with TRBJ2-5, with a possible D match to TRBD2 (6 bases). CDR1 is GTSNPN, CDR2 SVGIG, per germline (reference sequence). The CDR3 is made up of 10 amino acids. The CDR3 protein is CAEGQETQYF. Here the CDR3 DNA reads TGTGCGGAGGGCCAAGAGACCCAGTACTTC.

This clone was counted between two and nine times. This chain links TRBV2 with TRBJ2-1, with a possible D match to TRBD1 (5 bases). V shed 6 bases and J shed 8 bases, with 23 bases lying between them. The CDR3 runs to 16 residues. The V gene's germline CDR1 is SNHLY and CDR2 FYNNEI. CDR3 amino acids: CASSLGQGIFLDEQFF. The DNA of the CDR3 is TGTGCCAGCAGCCTCGGGCAGGGAATCTTTCTAGATGAGCAGTTCTTC. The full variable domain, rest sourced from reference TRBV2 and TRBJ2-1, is EPEVTQTPSHQVTQMGQEVILRCVPISNHLYFYWYRQILGQKVEFLVSFYNNEISEKSEIFDDQFSVERPDGSNFTLKIRSTKLEDSAMYFCASSLGQGIFLDEQFFGPGTRLTVL.

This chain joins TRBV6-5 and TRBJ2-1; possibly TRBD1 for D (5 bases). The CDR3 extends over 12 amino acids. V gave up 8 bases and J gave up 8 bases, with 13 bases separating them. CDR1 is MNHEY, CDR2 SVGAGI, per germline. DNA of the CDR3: TGTGCCAGCGCCAGGGTGGAATATGAGCAGTTCTTC. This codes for CASARVEYEQFF.

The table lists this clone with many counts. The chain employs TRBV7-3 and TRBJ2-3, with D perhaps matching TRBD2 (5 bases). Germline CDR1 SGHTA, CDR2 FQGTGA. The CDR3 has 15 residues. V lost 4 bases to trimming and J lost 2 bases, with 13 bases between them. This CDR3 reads CASSSRGLSTDTQYF. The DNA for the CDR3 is TGTGCCAGCAGCTCCCGCGGACTTTCCACAGATACGCAGTATTTT. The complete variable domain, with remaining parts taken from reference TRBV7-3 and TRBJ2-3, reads GAGVSQTPSNKVTEKGKYVELRCDPISGHTALYWYRQSLGQGPEFLIYFQGTGAADDSGLPNDRFFAVRPEGSVSTLKIQRTERGDSAVYLCASSSRGLSTDTQYFGPGTRLTVL.

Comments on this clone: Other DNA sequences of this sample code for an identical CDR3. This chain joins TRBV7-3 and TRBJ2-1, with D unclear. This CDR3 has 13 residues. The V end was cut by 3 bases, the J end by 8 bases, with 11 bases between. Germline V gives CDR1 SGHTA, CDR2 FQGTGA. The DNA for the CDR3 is TGTGCCAGCAGCTTCGACCGGGTCGATGAGCAGTTCTTC. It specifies CASSFDRVDEQFF.

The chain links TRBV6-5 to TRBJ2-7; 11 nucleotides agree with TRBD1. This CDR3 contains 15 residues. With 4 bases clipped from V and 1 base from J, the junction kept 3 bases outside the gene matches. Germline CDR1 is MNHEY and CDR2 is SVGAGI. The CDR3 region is CASSSGTGGSYEQYF. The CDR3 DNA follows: TGTGCCAGCAGTTCCGGGACAGGGGGTTCCTACGAGCAGTACTTC.

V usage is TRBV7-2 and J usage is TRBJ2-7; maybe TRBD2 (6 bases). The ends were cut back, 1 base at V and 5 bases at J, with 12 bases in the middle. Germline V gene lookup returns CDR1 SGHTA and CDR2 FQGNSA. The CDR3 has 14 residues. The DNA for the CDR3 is TGTGCCAGCAGCTTAGAGACTAGTTCCAACGAGCAGTACTTC. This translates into CASSLETSSNEQYF.

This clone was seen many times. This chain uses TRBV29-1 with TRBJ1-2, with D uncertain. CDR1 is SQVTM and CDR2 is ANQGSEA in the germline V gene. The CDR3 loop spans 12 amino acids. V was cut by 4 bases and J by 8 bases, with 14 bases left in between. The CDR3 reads CSVVEPRGGYTF. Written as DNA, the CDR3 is TGCAGCGTTGTGGAACCGCGAGGAGGCTACACCTTC.

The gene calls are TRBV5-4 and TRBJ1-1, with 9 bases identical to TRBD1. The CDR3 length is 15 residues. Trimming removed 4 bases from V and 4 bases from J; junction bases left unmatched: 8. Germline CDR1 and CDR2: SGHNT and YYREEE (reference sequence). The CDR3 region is CASSQRTGGGTEAFF. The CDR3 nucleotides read TGTGCCAGCAGCCAACGTACAGGGGGCGGCACTGAAGCTTTCTTT.

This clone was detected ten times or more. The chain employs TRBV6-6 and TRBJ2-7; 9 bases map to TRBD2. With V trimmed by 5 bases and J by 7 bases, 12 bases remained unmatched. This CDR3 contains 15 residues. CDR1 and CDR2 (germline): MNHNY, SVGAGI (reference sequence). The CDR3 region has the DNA TGTGCCAGCAGTCCCCCTGGCCGGGCGGGGGGGGAGCAGTACTTC. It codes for CASSPPGRAGGEQYF.

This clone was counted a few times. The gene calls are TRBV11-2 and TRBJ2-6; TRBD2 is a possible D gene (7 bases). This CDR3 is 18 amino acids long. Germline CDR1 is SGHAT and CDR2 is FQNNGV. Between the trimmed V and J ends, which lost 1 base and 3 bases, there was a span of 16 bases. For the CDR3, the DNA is TGTGCCAGCAGCTTAGGTGCTGGGGGGGGCGATGGGGCCAACGTCCTGACTTTC. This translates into CASSLGAGGGDGANVLTF.

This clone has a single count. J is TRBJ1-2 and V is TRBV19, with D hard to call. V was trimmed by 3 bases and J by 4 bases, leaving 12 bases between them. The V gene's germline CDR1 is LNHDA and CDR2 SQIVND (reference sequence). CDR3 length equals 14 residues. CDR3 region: CASSIRPLSYGYTF. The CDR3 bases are TGTGCCAGTAGTATTAGGCCACTAAGCTATGGCTACACCTTC.

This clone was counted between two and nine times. The CDR3 DNA reads TGTGCCAGCAGCCCCCAACTAGACCAAACGCAGTATTTT. The encoded protein is CASSPQLDQTQYF. V and J are TRBV7-3 and TRBJ2-3; perhaps TRBD2 as D (5 bases). The V and J ends lost 5 bases and 9 bases respectively, with 15 bases between them. The CDR3 extends over 13 amino acids. Germline V gene sequence: CDR1 SGHTA, CDR2 FQGTGA.

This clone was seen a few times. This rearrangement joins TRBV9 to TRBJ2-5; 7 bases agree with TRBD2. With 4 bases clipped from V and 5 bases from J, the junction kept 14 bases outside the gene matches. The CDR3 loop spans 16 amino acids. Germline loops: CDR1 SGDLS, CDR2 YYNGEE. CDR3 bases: TGTGCCAGCAGCCCCTGGGAGGGAGGGCCAGTTGAGACCCAGTACTTC. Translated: CASSPWEGGPVETQYF.

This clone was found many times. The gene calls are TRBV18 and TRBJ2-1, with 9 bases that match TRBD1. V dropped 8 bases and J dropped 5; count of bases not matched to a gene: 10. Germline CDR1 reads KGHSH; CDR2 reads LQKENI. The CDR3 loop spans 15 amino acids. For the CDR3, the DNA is TGTGCCAGCAGAAAACAGGGGGCGTGGGACAATGAGCAGTTCTTC. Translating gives CASRKQGAWDNEQFF.

This CDR3 is CASSLRGFEQYF. The DNA of the CDR3 is TGCGCCAGCAGCTTGCGGGGGTTCGAGCAGTACTTC. The J gene is TRBJ2-7, the V gene TRBV5-1; a weak D match, TRBD2 (6 bases). This CDR3 comprises 12 residues. From germline, CDR1 is SGHRS and CDR2 YFSETQ. The V end was cut by 1 base, the J end by 6 bases, with 8 bases between.

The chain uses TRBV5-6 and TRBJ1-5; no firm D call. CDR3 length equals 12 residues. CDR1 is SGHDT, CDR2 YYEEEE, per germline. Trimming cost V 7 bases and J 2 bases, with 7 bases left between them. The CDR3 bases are TGTGCCAGCGAGGCGCGCAATCAGCCCCAGCATTTT. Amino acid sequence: CASEARNQPQHF.

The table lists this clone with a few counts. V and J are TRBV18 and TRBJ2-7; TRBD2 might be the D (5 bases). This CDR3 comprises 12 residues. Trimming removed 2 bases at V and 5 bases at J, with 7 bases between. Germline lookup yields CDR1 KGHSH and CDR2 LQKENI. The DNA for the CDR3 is TGTGCCAGCTCACCAGGAGGCCACGAGCAGTACTTC. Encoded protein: CASSPGGHEQYF.

Here the CDR3 reads CSVDGGTSGSFEQYF. Here the CDR3 DNA reads TGCAGCGTTGACGGCGGGACTAGCGGGAGTTTCGAGCAGTACTTC. This rearrangement joins TRBV29-1 to TRBJ2-7, with 14 bases lining up with TRBD2. The CDR3 length is 15 residues. Germline V gene sequence: CDR1 SQVTM, CDR2 ANQGSEA. The V and J ends lost 3 bases and 6 bases, in that order; junction bases with no gene match: 7.

The DNA for the CDR3 is TGCGCCAGCAGCCATTCTCTATTGGGGGCGCGAGAGGAGACCCAGTACTTC. Its protein product is CASSHSLLGAREETQYF. The gene calls are TRBV4-1 and TRBJ2-5; D is perhaps TRBD1 (6 bases). Germline CDR1 reads MGHRA; CDR2 reads YSYEKL. The CDR3 has 17 residues. Trimming shortened V by 3 bases and J by 5 bases, and 22 bases separated the two germline ends.

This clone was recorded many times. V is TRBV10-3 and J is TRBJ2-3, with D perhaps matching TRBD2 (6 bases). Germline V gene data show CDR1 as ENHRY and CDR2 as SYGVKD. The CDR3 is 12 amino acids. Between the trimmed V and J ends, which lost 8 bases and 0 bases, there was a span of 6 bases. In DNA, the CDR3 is TGTGCCATCGGGAGGAGCACAGATACGCAGTATTTT. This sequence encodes CAIGRSTDTQYF.

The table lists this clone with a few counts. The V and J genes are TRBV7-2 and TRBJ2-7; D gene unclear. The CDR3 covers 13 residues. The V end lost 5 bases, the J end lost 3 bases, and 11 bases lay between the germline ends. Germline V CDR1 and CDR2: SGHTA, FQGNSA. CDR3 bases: TGTGCCAGCAGCCCTAGTATAGGCTACGAGCAGTACTTC. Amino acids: CASSPSIGYEQYF.